This TCR beta chain was documented in a study of post-analysis software for immune sequencing data. Background on the study: Recorded subtypes: relapsing-remitting, secondary progressive, progressive-relapsing; some patients unannotated. Study results and limitations: Comparison of patients with controls showed about 5 TRBV segments more frequent in patients, TRBV5-6, TRBV5-1 and TRBV20-1 among them. Diversity measured as normalized Chao1 was significantly lower in multiple sclerosis patients than in controls.

Unique molecular identifiers tagged the TCR beta cDNA libraries. The yield from roughly 1 to 10 million T cells was roughly 500,000 cDNA molecules in total. From the PCR reads, TCRdb called clonotypes with MiXCR, one entry per CDR3 protein. The data hold about 430,000 distinct CDR3 sequences, with 39% observed a single time. The ends were cut back, 6 bases at V and 3 bases at J, with 11 bases in the middle. CDR3 length equals 13 residues. In germline, CDR1 is MNHEY, CDR2 SVGAGI. This clonotype was detected only a few times. Its antigen is not known. The sample consisted of blood. The V and J genes are TRBV6-5 and TRBJ1-1; D unclear. This TCR was sampled from a girl aged 2-15 years with multiple sclerosis. This chain's CDR3 is CASRVSLDTEAFF. CDR3 in DNA: TGTGCCAGCAGAGTCAGTCTAGACACTGAAGCTTTCTTT.